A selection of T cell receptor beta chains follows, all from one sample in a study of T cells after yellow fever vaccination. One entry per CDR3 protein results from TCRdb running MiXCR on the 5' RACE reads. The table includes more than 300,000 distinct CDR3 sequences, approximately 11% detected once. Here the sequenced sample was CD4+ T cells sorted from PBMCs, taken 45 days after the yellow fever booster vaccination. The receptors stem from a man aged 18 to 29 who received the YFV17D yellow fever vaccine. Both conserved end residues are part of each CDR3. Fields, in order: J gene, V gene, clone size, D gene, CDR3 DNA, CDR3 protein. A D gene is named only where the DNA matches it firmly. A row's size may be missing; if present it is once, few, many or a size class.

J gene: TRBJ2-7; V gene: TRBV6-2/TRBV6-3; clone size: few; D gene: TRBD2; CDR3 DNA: TGTGCCAGCAGAACGGATGGGACTACCTACGAGCAGTACTTC; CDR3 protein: CASRTDGTTYEQYF
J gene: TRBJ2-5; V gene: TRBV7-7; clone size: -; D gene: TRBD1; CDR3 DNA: TGTGCTAGCAGCAGAACCGGGACAGGGGAAGAGACCCAGTACTTC; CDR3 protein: CASSRTGTGEETQYF
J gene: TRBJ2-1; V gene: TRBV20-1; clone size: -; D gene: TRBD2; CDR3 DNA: TGCAGTGCTAGAGAAGAGCGGGGGTCCTACAATGAGCAGTTCTTC; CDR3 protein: CSAREERGSYNEQFF
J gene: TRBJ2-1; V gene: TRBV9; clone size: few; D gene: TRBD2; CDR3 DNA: TGTGCCAGCAGCGTAGGGCTAGCGGGGGGCCACAATGAGCAGTTCTTC; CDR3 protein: CASSVGLAGGHNEQFF
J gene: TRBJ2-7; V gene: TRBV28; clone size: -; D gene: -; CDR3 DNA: TGTGCCAGCGGATTATCCTACGAGCAGTACTTC; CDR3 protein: CASGLSYEQYF
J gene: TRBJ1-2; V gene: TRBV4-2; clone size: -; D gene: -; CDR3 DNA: TGTGCCAGCAGCCAAGATAGAGGTGGCTACACCTTC; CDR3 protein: CASSQDRGGYTF
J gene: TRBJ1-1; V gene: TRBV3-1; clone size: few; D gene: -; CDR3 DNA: TGTGCCAGCAGCCAAGAGGACAGCCAGAGTGAAGCTTTCTTT; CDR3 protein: CASSQEDSQSEAFF
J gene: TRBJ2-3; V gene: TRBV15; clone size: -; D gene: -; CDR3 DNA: TGTGCCACCAGCACGTCGACAGGCGCCTTCACAGTTACGCAGTATTTT; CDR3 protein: CATSTSTGAFTVTQYF
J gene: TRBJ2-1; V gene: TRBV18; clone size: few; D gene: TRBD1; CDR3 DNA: TGTGCCAGCTCACCAATTTGGCAGGGGGCGGCTGAGCAGTTCTTC; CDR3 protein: CASSPIWQGAAEQFF
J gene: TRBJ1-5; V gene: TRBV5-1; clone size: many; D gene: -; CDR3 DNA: TGCGCCAGCAGCTTGGAAGGGTATAGCAATCAGCCCCAGCATTTT; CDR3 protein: CASSLEGYSNQPQHF
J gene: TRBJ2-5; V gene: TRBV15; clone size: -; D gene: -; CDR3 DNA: TGTGCCACCAGCAGAGATTGGAGAGAGACCCAGTACTTC; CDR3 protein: CATSRDWRETQYF
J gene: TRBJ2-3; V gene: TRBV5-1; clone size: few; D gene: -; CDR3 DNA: TGCGCCAGCGGCCGGTCGTCTAGCACAGATACGCAGTATTTT; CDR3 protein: CASGRSSSTDTQYF
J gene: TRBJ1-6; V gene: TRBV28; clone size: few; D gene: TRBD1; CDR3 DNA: TGTGCCAGCAGTCTGTGGGGGCAGGGGGGTTCACCCCTCCACTTT; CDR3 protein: CASSLWGQGGSPLHF
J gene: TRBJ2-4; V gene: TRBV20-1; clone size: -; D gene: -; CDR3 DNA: TGCAGTCCCCCAAGAGGGTCGGACATTCAGTACTTC; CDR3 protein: CSPPRGSDIQYF
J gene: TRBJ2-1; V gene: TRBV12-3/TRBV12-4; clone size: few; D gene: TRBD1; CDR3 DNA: TGTGCCAGCAGTATGGACAGGGCGAATGAGCAGTTCTTC; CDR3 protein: CASSMDRANEQFF
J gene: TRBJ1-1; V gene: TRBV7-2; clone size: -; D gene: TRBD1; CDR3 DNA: TGTGCCAGCAGCTTAGATACAGGGGGCATGAACACTGAAGCTTTCTTT; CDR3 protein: CASSLDTGGMNTEAFF
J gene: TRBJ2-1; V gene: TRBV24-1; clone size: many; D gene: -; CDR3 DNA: TGTGCCACTTCCCACGGGGGATCATACAATGAGCAGTTCTTC; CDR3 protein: CATSHGGSYNEQFF
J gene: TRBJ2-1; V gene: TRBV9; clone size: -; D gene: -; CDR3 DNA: TGTGCCAGCAGCGCCCACGGGACAAAAAACAATGAGCAGTTCTTC; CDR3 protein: CASSAHGTKNNEQFF
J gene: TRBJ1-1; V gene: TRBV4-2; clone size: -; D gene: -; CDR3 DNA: TGTGCCAGCAGCCAAGATCAGAACATGAACACTGAAGCTTTCTTT; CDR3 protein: CASSQDQNMNTEAFF
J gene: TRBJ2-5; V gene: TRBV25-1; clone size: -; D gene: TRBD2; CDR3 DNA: TGTGCCAGCAGACAACCGGGGGGAGGGTATGAGACCCAGTACTTC; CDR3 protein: CASRQPGGGYETQYF
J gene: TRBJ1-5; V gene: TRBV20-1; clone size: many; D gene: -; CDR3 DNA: TGCAGTGCTAGCGTACTCGGGGAAAATCAGCATTTT; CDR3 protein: CSASVLGENQHF
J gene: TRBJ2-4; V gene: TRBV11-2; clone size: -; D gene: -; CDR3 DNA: TGTGCCAGCAGCTTGGGGGGCGGGGTAAACATTCAGTACTTC; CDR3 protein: CASSLGGGVNIQYF
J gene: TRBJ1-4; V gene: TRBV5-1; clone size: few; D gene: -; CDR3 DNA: TGCGCCAGCAGCTTGGTTCCGGGGGATGAAAAACTGTTTTTT; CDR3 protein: CASSLVPGDEKLFF
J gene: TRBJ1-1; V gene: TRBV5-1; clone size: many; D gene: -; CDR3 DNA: TGCGCCAGCAGCTTGGACACTGAAGCTTTCTTT; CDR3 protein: CASSLDTEAFF
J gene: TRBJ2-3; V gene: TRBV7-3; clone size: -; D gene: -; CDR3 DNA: TGTGCCAGCAGCTTACGAGCGGCAGATACGCAGTATTTT; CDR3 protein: CASSLRAADTQYF
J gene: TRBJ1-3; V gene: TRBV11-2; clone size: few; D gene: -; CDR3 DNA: TGTGCCAGCAGCTTCAATGGAAACACCATATATTTT; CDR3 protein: CASSFNGNTIYF
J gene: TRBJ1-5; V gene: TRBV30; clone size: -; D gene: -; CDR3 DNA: TGTGCCTGGAGTCCACAGGGTTCTCAGCCCCAGCATTTT; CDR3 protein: CAWSPQGSQPQHF
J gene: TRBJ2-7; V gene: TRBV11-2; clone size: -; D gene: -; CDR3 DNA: TGTGCCAGCAGCTGGGAATACAGGGATACCAGCTCCTACGAGCAGTACTTC; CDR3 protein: CASSWEYRDTSSYEQYF
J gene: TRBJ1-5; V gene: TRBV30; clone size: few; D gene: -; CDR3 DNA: TGTGCCTGGAGTGTACGAGGGGCGTTCAATCAGCCCCAGCATTTT; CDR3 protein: CAWSVRGAFNQPQHF
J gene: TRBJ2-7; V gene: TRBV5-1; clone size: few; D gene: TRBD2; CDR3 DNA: TGCGCCAGCAGCTCCGGAACTAGCGGGGGGTACGAGCAGTACTTC; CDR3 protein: CASSSGTSGGYEQYF
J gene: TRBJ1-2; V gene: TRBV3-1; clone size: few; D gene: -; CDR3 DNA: TGTGCCAGCAGCCAAGTTTGGCAGCAGACCGTACATGGCTACACCTTC; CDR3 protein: CASSQVWQQTVHGYTF
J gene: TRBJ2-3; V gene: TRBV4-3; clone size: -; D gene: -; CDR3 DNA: TGCGCCAGCGGCCCCGGCGGCACAGATACGCAGTATTTT; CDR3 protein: CASGPGGTDTQYF
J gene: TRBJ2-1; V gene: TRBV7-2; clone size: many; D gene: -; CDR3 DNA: TGTGCCAGCAGCCCCGGACAGCCCCATAACAATGAGCAGTTCTTC; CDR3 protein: CASSPGQPHNNEQFF
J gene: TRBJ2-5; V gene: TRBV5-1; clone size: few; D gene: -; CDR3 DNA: TGCGCCAGCAGCCGTCCGGGACTTCGGGAGACCCAGTACTTC; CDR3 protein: CASSRPGLRETQYF
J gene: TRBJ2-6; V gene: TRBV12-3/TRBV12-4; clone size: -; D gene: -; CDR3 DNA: TGTGCCAGCGGCCCCGGGGGCTCTGGGGCCAACGTCCTGACTTTC; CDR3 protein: CASGPGGSGANVLTF
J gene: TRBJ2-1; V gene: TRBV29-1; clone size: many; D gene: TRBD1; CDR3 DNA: TGCAGCGTTGGGACAGGGGGCTACAATGAGCAGTTCTTC; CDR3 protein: CSVGTGGYNEQFF
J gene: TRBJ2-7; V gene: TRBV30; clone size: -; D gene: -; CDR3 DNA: TGTGCCTGGAGTGTACTGGGCTCCTCCGTGAGCACACAGTACTTC; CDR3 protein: CAWSVLGSSVSTQYF
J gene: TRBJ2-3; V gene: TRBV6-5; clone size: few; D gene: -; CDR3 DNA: TGTGCCAGCACCGACCCCCTATACACAGATACGCAGTATTTT; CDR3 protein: CASTDPLYTDTQYF
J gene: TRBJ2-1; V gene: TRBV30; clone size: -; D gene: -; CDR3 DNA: TGTGCCTGGACCTCCTGGGATGAGCAGTTCTTC; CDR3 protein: CAWTSWDEQFF
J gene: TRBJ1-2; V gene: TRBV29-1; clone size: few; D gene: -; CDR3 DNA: TGCAGCGTTTGGAAGGGTGGGGACTATGGCTACACCTTC; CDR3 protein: CSVWKGGDYGYTF
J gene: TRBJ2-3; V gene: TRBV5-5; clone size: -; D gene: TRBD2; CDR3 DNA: TGTGCCAGCAGCTCGGGACTAGCGGGGGGAAGAGATACGCAGTATTTT; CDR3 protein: CASSSGLAGGRDTQYF
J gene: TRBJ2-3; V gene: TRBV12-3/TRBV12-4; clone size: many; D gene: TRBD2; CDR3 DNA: TGTGCCAGCAGCCCGGGACTAGCGGGGGCAGATACGCAGTATTTT; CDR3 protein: CASSPGLAGADTQYF